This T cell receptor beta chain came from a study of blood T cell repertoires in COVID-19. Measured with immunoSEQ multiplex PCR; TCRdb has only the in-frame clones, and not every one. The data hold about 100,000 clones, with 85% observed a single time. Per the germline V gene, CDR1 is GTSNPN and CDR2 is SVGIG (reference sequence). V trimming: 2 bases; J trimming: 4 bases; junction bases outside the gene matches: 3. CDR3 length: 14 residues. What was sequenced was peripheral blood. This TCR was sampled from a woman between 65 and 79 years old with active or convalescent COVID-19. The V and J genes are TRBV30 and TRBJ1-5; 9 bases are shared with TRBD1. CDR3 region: CAWSSGTGNQPQHF. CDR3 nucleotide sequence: TGTGCCTGGAGTTCAGGGACAGGGAATCAGCCCCAGCATTTT. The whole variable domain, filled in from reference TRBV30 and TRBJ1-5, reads SQTIHQWPATLVQPVGSPLSLECTVEGTSNPNLYWYRQAAGRGLQLLFYSVGIGQISSEVPQNLSASRPQDRQFILSSKKLLLSDSGFYLCAWSSGTGNQPQHFGDGTRLSIL.